This T cell receptor (beta chain) emerged from a study of cytomegalovirus exposure and HLA in healthy donors. With 4 bases clipped from V and 0 bases from J, the junction kept 7 bases outside the gene matches. Looked up from germline, CDR1 is SGHNT and CDR2 is YYREEE (reference sequence). This CDR3 contains 15 residues. This table comes from immunoSEQ multiplex PCR, and its TCRdb copy is limited to in-frame clones, with some not included. The sample holds 130,000 to 150,000 clones, around 90% seen once. The chain links TRBV5-4 to TRBJ2-7; the match to TRBD2 covers 7 bases. Input material: PBMCs. This clonotype was obtained from a man between 18 and 35 years old in good health and CMV-seropositive. CDR3 sequence reads: CASSTGTTYSYEQYF. The CDR3 DNA reads as TGTGCCAGCAGCACCGGGACTACCTACTCCTACGAGCAGTACTTC.